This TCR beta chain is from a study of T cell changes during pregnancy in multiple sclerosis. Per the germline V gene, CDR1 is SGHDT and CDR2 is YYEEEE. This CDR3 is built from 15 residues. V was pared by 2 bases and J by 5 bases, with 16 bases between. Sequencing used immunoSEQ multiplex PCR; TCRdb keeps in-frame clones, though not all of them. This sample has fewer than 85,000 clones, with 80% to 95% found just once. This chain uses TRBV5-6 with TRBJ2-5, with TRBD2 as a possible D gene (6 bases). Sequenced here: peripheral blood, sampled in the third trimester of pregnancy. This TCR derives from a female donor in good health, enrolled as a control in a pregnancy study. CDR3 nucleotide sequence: TGTGCCAGCAGCTTTCGGGGGACCTCTCCGGAGACCCAGTACTTC. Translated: CASSFRGTSPETQYF. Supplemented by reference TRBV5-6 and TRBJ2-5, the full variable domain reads DAGVTQSPTHLIKTRGQQVTLRCSPKSGHDTVSWYQQALGQGPQFIFQYYEEEERQRGNFPDRFSGHQFPNYSSELNVNALLLGDSALYLCASSFRGTSPETQYFGPGTRLLVL.